These T cell receptor beta chains were read from a single sample in a study of T-cell memory formation after mild COVID-19. MiXCR was run by TCRdb on the 5' RACE reads, yielding one entry per CDR3 protein. The data contain about 600,000 distinct CDR3 sequences, approximately 21% of them seen just once; the ten biggest clones take up approximately 8.4%. The sample was PBMCs or a T cell subset sorted from them (not recorded which). These receptors all stem from an adult woman who had mild COVID-19 (a few samples of this study predate the infection). Cell type and time point are not known. Both conserved end residues are part of each CDR3. A D gene is named only where the DNA matches it firmly. Some rows mark clone size as missing; the rest say once, few, many or name a class of expanded clone.

J gene | D gene | clone size | V gene | CDR3 protein | CDR3 DNA
TRBJ1-5 | . | . | TRBV28 | CASSFSGYGNQPQHF | TGTGCCAGCAGTTTCTCCGGTTATGGCAATCAGCCCCAGCATTTT
TRBJ2-1 | TRBD2 | . | TRBV7-2 | CASSASGRALF | TGTGCCAGCAGCGCCAGCGGGAGGGCCCTCTTC
TRBJ1-4 | . | . | TRBV11-2 | CASSLLWGATPRF | TGTGCCAGCAGCTTACTTTGGGGAGCCACCCCCAGATTT
TRBJ1-2 | . | . | TRBV11-2 | CASSRQVEYGYTF | TGTGCCAGCAGTAGGCAGGTGGAGTATGGCTACACCTTC
TRBJ2-3 | . | . | TRBV7-9 | CASSFALGPDTQYF | TGTGCCAGCAGTTTTGCACTAGGGCCAGATACGCAGTATTTT
TRBJ2-5 | TRBD2 | few | TRBV3-1 | CASSQGSGDDQYF | TGTGCCAGCAGCCAAGGTAGCGGGGATGACCAGTACTTC
TRBJ1-1 | . | . | TRBV5-1 | CASSAGLGNTEAFF | TGCGCCAGCAGCGCGGGACTGGGGAACACTGAAGCTTTCTTT
TRBJ1-1 | . | . | TRBV7-6 | CASSLEVHSLNTEAFF | TGTGCCAGCAGCTTAGAGGTCCACAGCCTGAACACTGAAGCTTTCTTT
TRBJ2-3 | . | . | TRBV30 | CAWSSPDTQYF | TGTGCCTGGAGTTCCCCGGATACGCAGTATTTT
TRBJ1-1 | . | . | TRBV24-1 | CATSDVGSTEAFF | TGTGCCACCAGTGATGTCGGAAGTACTGAAGCTTTCTTT
TRBJ1-2 | TRBD1 | . | TRBV11-3 | CASSLGTGVYGYTF | TGTGCCAGCAGCTTAGGGACAGGTGTCTATGGCTACACCTTC
TRBJ2-5 | . | . | TRBV5-1 | CASSLGPVAETQYF | TGCGCCAGCAGCTTGGGGCCTGTAGCGGAGACCCAGTACTTC
TRBJ2-1 | TRBD2 | . | TRBV6-4 | CAIPRGGSYNEQFF | TGTGCCATCCCCCGGGGGGGCTCCTACAATGAGCAGTTCTTC
TRBJ2-5 | . | . | TRBV27 | CASSLDTYQETQYF | TGTGCCAGCAGTCTTGATACGTACCAAGAGACCCAGTACTTC
TRBJ2-1 | TRBD2 | . | TRBV20-1 | CSARGLAGTFTYNEQFF | TGCAGTGCTAGAGGACTAGCGGGAACTTTTACCTACAATGAGCAGTTCTTC
TRBJ1-1 | . | . | TRBV12-3/TRBV12-4 | CASSLQQENTEAFF | TGTGCCAGCAGTTTACAACAGGAGAACACTGAAGCTTTCTTT
TRBJ2-5 | . | many | TRBV20-1 | CSVQDEGETQYF | TGCAGTGTTCAGGATGAGGGGGAGACCCAGTACTTC
TRBJ2-7 | TRBD1 | few | TRBV29-1 | CSVAGGFPYEQYF | TGCAGCGTTGCAGGGGGCTTCCCCTACGAGCAGTACTTC
TRBJ2-5 | . | few | TRBV12-3/TRBV12-4 | CASTNHNYPQETQYF | TGTGCCAGCACTAACCATAACTACCCCCAAGAGACCCAGTACTTC
TRBJ1-1 | . | . | TRBV2 | CASSKTASNTEAFF | TGTGCCAGCAGTAAGACAGCTTCGAACACTGAAGCTTTCTTT
TRBJ2-7 | TRBD2 | . | TRBV5-1 | CASSRSGISYEQYF | TGCGCCAGCAGCCGTAGCGGGATAAGCTACGAGCAGTACTTC
TRBJ2-1 | . | few | TRBV20-1 | CSARDSGSSYNEQFF | TGCAGTGCTAGAGATTCTGGCTCCTCCTACAATGAGCAGTTCTTC
TRBJ2-3 | TRBD2 | . | TRBV4-1 | CASSQQPGTAGGTDTQYF | TGCGCCAGCAGCCAACAACCCGGGACAGCGGGGGGGACAGATACGCAGTATTTT
TRBJ2-7 | . | few | TRBV3-1 | CASSQGSGAPYEQYF | TGTGCCAGCAGCCAAGGTTCGGGGGCTCCCTACGAGCAGTACTTC
TRBJ2-3 | TRBD1 | . | TRBV24-1 | CATSDPDRRRSDTQYF | TGTGCCACCAGTGACCCGGACAGGCGCCGGTCAGATACGCAGTATTTT
TRBJ2-3 | . | . | TRBV14 | CASSHGGTDTQYF | TGTGCCAGCAGCCACGGCGGCACAGATACGCAGTATTTT
TRBJ1-2 | . | once | TRBV30 | CAWTPLNYYGYTF | TGTGCCTGGACGCCCTTAAATTACTATGGCTACACCTTC
TRBJ2-2 | . | few | TRBV7-2 | CASSSSLTGELFF | TGTGCCAGCAGCTCCTCACTTACCGGGGAGCTGTTTTTT
TRBJ2-1 | TRBD2 | few | TRBV27 | CASSTLTSGLIF | TGTGCCAGCAGTACCCTTACTAGCGGATTGATCTTC
TRBJ1-5 | TRBD1 | . | TRBV12-3/TRBV12-4 | CASSNRTGESQPQHF | TGTGCCAGCAGCAATCGGACAGGGGAGAGTCAGCCCCAGCATTTT
TRBJ2-2 | TRBD2 | few | TRBV7-6 | CASSLGGGGPSGELFF | TGTGCCAGCAGCTTAGGTGGCGGGGGGCCCTCCGGGGAGCTGTTTTTT
TRBJ1-3 | . | . | TRBV4-3 | CASSQEVVPGNTIYF | TGCGCCAGCAGCCAAGAGGTCGTCCCTGGAAACACCATATATTTT
TRBJ2-7 | . | . | TRBV5-1 | CASSLELDAYEQYF | TGCGCCAGCAGCTTGGAACTCGACGCCTACGAGCAGTACTTC
TRBJ2-5 | . | many | TRBV7-2 | CASSFAGENQYF | TGTGCCAGCAGCTTTGCAGGGGAAAACCAGTACTTC
TRBJ2-5 | TRBD1 | . | TRBV27 | CASSSRQGAGETQYF | TGTGCCAGCAGTTCTCGACAGGGGGCAGGGGAGACCCAGTACTTC
TRBJ1-2 | TRBD1 | . | TRBV27 | CASASWDSGYGYTF | TGTGCCAGCGCCAGTTGGGACAGCGGCTATGGCTACACCTTC